A selection of T cell receptor beta chains follows, all from one sample in a study of cytomegalovirus exposure and HLA in healthy donors. Only in-frame clones appear in the TCRdb table, and some are missing; sequencing was by immunoSEQ multiplex PCR. The sample consists of 85,000 to 100,000 clones, 60% to 80% of them appearing once. Sequenced input: PBMCs. All receptors derive from a man between 50 and 59 years old in good health and CMV-seropositive. Both conserved end residues are part of each CDR3. A D gene is named only where the DNA matches it firmly. A row's size may be missing; if present it is once, few, many or a size class.

length,J,V,D,size,DNA,CDR3
12,TRBJ1-2,TRBV7-2,TRBD1,-,TGTGCCAGCAGCCATAGACAGGGTGCCTACACCTTC,CASSHRQGAYTF
14,TRBJ1-3,TRBV11-3,-,once,TGTGCCAGCAGCAGGACAGCCTCTGGAAACACCATATATTTT,CASSRTASGNTIYF
15,TRBJ2-1,TRBV9,TRBD2,-,TGTGCCAGCAGCGACCTAGCGGGGGGGCGTAATGAGCAGTTCTTC,CASSDLAGGRNEQFF
15,TRBJ2-3,TRBV6-5,TRBD2,-,TGTGCCAGCAGTGGTCTAGCGGGGGGTGGAAATACGCAGTATTTT,CASSGLAGGGNTQYF
16,TRBJ2-4,TRBV11-3,-,-,TGTGCCAGCAGCCCAGCGACAGGCCCTTCCAAAAACATTCAGTACTTC,CASSPATGPSKNIQYF
16,TRBJ2-5,TRBV4-1,TRBD2,-,TGCGCCAGCAGCCAAGATGGAGCGGGGGGGAGAGAGACCCAGTACTTC,CASSQDGAGGRETQYF
13,TRBJ1-2,TRBV10-3,TRBD1,few,TGTGCCATCAGATCAACAGGGGGCTATGGCTACACCTTC,CAIRSTGGYGYTF
13,TRBJ1-2,TRBV19,-,few,TGTGCCAGTAGTATAAACAGGGATGGGGGCTACACCTTC,CASSINRDGGYTF
19,TRBJ2-3,TRBV5-1,TRBD2,-,TGCGCCAGCAGCTTGGGGGATCAGCCGGGACTAGCGGGCACAGATACGCAGTATTTT,CASSLGDQPGLAGTDTQYF
18,TRBJ1-6,TRBV5-6,-,-,TGTGCCAGCAGCCCCCTGACCGGGGAGAGCTCCTATAATTCACCCCTCCACTTT,CASSPLTGESSYNSPLHF
15,TRBJ2-1,TRBV29-1,-,-,TGCAGCGTTGAAGACGCACCTAGCTCCTACAATGAGCAGTTCTTC,CSVEDAPSSYNEQFF
15,TRBJ2-7,TRBV28,-,few,TGTGCCAGCAGTTTATCACACAGGGCGACCTACGAGCAGTACTTC,CASSLSHRATYEQYF
16,TRBJ1-2,TRBV9,-,once,TGTGCCAGCAGGGGCAGGGATCCTCACCTCACCAATGGCTACACCTTC,CASRGRDPHLTNGYTF
15,TRBJ2-2,TRBV30,-,-,TGTGCCTGGAGTGTCTCTTTCGGGGGCACCGGGGAGCTGTTTTTT,CAWSVSFGGTGELFF
15,TRBJ1-5,TRBV19,-,-,TGTGCCAGTAGGCGCGGGACGCTTTTTGATCAGCCCCAGCATTTT,CASRRGTLFDQPQHF
15,TRBJ2-7,TRBV27,-,few,TGTGCCAGCAGTTTATTCGGCGGTAACTCCTACGAGCAGTACTTC,CASSLFGGNSYEQYF
16,TRBJ2-5,TRBV7-2,TRBD2,-,TGTGCCAGCAGGGAATCTAGGCGGGGGGGCGAGGAGACCCAGTACTTC,CASRESRRGGEETQYF
14,TRBJ2-2,TRBV18,-,-,TGTGCCAGCTCACCACTTCCAACAACCGGGGAGCTGTTTTTT,CASSPLPTTGELFF
12,TRBJ1-3,TRBV29-1,-,few,TGCAGCGTTCCAGGGACTGGAAACACCATATATTTT,CSVPGTGNTIYF
16,TRBJ1-3,TRBV9,-,-,TGTGCCAGCAGCCCAAGGGACTTTACCACTGGAAACACCATATATTTT,CASSPRDFTTGNTIYF
16,TRBJ2-1,TRBV7-2,TRBD2,few,TGTGCCAGCAGCACCCCCAGCGGGGGCCACTACAATGAGCAGTTCTTC,CASSTPSGGHYNEQFF
14,TRBJ1-5,TRBV10-3,-,-,TGTGCCATAGGTTCGGGGGGTGGCAATCAGCCCCAGCATTTT,CAIGSGGGNQPQHF